This T cell receptor beta chain was observed in a study of human T cells and chemical hapten exposure. The CDR3 spans 15 residues. Per the germline V gene, CDR1 is ENHRY and CDR2 is SYGVKD. With 2 bases clipped from V and 1 base from J, the junction kept 1 base outside the gene matches. Each cDNA molecule in the library carried unique molecular identifiers. Each CDR3 protein is one row after TCRdb ran MiXCR on the RACE reads. The sample includes about 110,000 distinct CDR3 sequences, 11% of them seen just once. This clonotype has only a few counts. Time point here: patch test 1, 2 weeks after DPC sensitization. The treatment is: therapeutic diphenylcyclopropenone sensitization with weekly scalp DPC.

The sequence was collected from a middle-aged woman with alopecia areata. Some clones in this sample may be carry-over from other donors' samples. The material was whole blood, obtained in connection with sensitization to the hapten diphenylcyclopropenone (DPC). The chain recombines TRBV10-3 with TRBJ2-2; 7 bases line up with TRBD2. This CDR3 reads CAISEASGNTGELFF. CDR3 sequence (DNA): TGTGCCATCAGTGAGGCTAGCGGGAACACCGGGGAGCTGTTTTTT.